This paragraph covers one T cell receptor beta chain sequence. Its antigen remains unidentified. The data are from a study of cytomegalovirus exposure and HLA in healthy donors. Study in general: A data release that came early held around 85 million unique TCRs from HLA-typed donors.

This CDR3 contains 17 residues. V lost 5 bases and J 3 bases, leaving 22 bases between the germline ends. The germline V gene has CDR1 SGHTA and CDR2 FQGNSA. Study results and limitations: TCR beta V segments were, for the most part, productive about 87% or about 30% of the time in an earlier analysis.

The PCR had 60 Vbeta and 13 Jbeta primers. TCRdb's copy holds only in-frame clones and misses some; the assay was immunoSEQ multiplex PCR. This sample has about 110,000 clones; around 73% occur once, and the top ten carry under 10%. The clonotype originates from a man aged 35 to 55 in good health and CMV-seronegative. The sequenced material came from PBMCs. The chain joins TRBV7-2 to TRBJ1-2; maybe TRBD1 (6 bases). CDR3 sequence reads: CASSVDFLGGADYGYTF. Written as DNA, the CDR3 is TGTGCCAGCAGCGTAGATTTCCTCGGGGGGGCGGACTATGGCTACACCTTC. Full variable domain (missing parts from reference TRBV7-2 and TRBJ1-2): GAGVSQSPSNKVTEKGKDVELRCDPISGHTALYWYRQSLGQGLEFLIYFQGNSAPDKSGLPSDRFSAERTGGSVSTLTIQRTQQEDSAVYLCASSVDFLGGADYGYTFGSGTRLTVV.